This is a list of T cell receptor beta chains from one sample in a study of monozygotic twins with inflammatory bowel disease. TCRdb re-called the 5' RACE reads and shows each CDR3 protein once, DNA omitted. The sample has approximately 160,000 distinct CDR3 sequences. Input material: blood. These TCRs come from a human donor with ulcerative colitis or Crohn's disease, or a healthy co-twin of an affected twin (not recorded which). Both conserved end residues are part of each CDR3.

j_gene: TRBJ2-2
v_gene: TRBV27
CDR3aa: CASSPGVRNTGELFF

j_gene: TRBJ2-7
v_gene: TRBV7-9
CDR3aa: CASSLGGGTGYEQYF

j_gene: TRBJ1-1
v_gene: TRBV7-3
CDR3aa: CASSLNRGGEAFF

j_gene: TRBJ2-3
v_gene: TRBV4-2
CDR3aa: CASSPRLAGLPDTQYF

j_gene: TRBJ2-7
v_gene: TRBV9
CDR3aa: CASSQQGAGFSYEQYF

j_gene: TRBJ1-1
v_gene: TRBV25-1
CDR3aa: CASSVGGHTEAFF

j_gene: TRBJ2-7
v_gene: TRBV15
CDR3aa: CATGANHYEQYF

j_gene: TRBJ1-6
v_gene: TRBV7-6
CDR3aa: CASSDREWLNSPLHF

j_gene: TRBJ2-3
v_gene: TRBV6-1
CDR3aa: CASSLRSGGRAWTQYF

j_gene: TRBJ1-1
v_gene: TRBV29-1
CDR3aa: CSVGRVQANTEAFF

j_gene: TRBJ2-1
v_gene: TRBV10-1
CDR3aa: CASSEGTGVRDEQFF

j_gene: TRBJ2-5
v_gene: TRBV7-2
CDR3aa: CASSQTYQETQYF

j_gene: TRBJ2-1
v_gene: TRBV3-1
CDR3aa: CASSPGLAGGWFF

j_gene: TRBJ1-2
v_gene: TRBV29-1
CDR3aa: CSVDSRVGYGYTF

j_gene: TRBJ2-2
v_gene: TRBV25-1
CDR3aa: CASRRVGELFF

j_gene: TRBJ2-6
v_gene: TRBV24-1
CDR3aa: CATSGPGAVIFLSGANVLTF

j_gene: TRBJ2-1
v_gene: TRBV14
CDR3aa: CASSQLGMGYNEQFF

j_gene: TRBJ2-4
v_gene: TRBV5-4
CDR3aa: CASSLRPLAGGSGGYIQYF

j_gene: TRBJ1-3
v_gene: TRBV7-9
CDR3aa: CASFAHGNTIYF

j_gene: TRBJ2-1
v_gene: TRBV6-2/TRBV6-3
CDR3aa: CASSPGPFNEQFF

j_gene: TRBJ2-2
v_gene: TRBV20-1
CDR3aa: CSATGTSGRGNTGELFF

j_gene: TRBJ1-5
v_gene: TRBV5-1
CDR3aa: CASSLGDRSNQPQHF

j_gene: TRBJ2-1
v_gene: TRBV5-1
CDR3aa: CASSLLAGGPNEQFF

j_gene: TRBJ2-1
v_gene: TRBV5-1
CDR3aa: CASSEWTSGINEQFF

j_gene: TRBJ1-2
v_gene: TRBV6-1
CDR3aa: CASSEEAVYGYTF

j_gene: TRBJ2-7
v_gene: TRBV20-1
CDR3aa: CSAPGLASEQYF

j_gene: TRBJ1-6
v_gene: TRBV5-1
CDR3aa: CASSLTRGENSPLHF

j_gene: TRBJ1-4
v_gene: TRBV5-1
CDR3aa: CASSLSGTTVNEKLFF

j_gene: TRBJ2-3
v_gene: TRBV6-1
CDR3aa: CASPKGPEGTDTQYF

j_gene: TRBJ2-1
v_gene: TRBV24-1
CDR3aa: CATGGLREFDEQFF

j_gene: TRBJ1-1
v_gene: TRBV30
CDR3aa: CAWSPQGALNTEAFF

j_gene: TRBJ2-3
v_gene: TRBV7-3
CDR3aa: CASSFHETGEGTDTQYF

j_gene: TRBJ2-3
v_gene: TRBV11-1
CDR3aa: CASRTTSGSRDTQYF

j_gene: TRBJ1-2
v_gene: TRBV5-1
CDR3aa: CASSLESSHYGYTF

j_gene: TRBJ2-2
v_gene: TRBV7-8
CDR3aa: CASSLAQLVSGELFF

j_gene: TRBJ2-7
v_gene: TRBV7-2
CDR3aa: CASSLAGGTAYEQYF

j_gene: TRBJ2-7
v_gene: TRBV7-6
CDR3aa: CASSSGGTSEQYF

j_gene: TRBJ1-5
v_gene: TRBV28
CDR3aa: CASSLQSGNQPQHF

j_gene: TRBJ1-1
v_gene: TRBV18
CDR3aa: CASSPEARTEAFF

j_gene: TRBJ2-7
v_gene: TRBV28
CDR3aa: CASSLGGEGSYEQYF

j_gene: TRBJ2-1
v_gene: TRBV5-1
CDR3aa: CASTLAGSTYNEQFF

j_gene: TRBJ2-1
v_gene: TRBV10-3
CDR3aa: CAISGRSSSYNEQFF

j_gene: TRBJ2-3
v_gene: TRBV18
CDR3aa: CASSPITSGSSVTDTQYF

j_gene: TRBJ1-4
v_gene: TRBV2
CDR3aa: CASLAQGVEKLFF

j_gene: TRBJ1-2
v_gene: TRBV6-5
CDR3aa: CASKTAGVYGYTF

j_gene: TRBJ2-3
v_gene: TRBV7-2
CDR3aa: CASSFYRRGSDTQYF